The subject of this entry is one T cell receptor (beta chain). Its antigen is currently not known. Base qualities are not recorded, but no much larger clone differs from it by a single base. The data were obtained in a study of blood T cell repertoires in COVID-19 (dated by TCRdb to between 2020 and 2021). With respect to the entire study: Collaborator samples came from the United States, Italy and Spain and covered acute and convalescent phases of COVID-19. Samples came from the ongoing ImmuneRACE study (first 160 participants) plus 1,254 subjects from 6 global collaborators. Subjects who had been exposed to COVID-19, were actively infected with it, or had recovered from it provided the deeply sampled blood TCRbeta repertoires that made up the dataset. The sample metadata nearly always contained a de-identified subject ID, COVID-19 status, age in years and sex. The repertoires were released in a freely available public database meant as a resource for research on the immune response to SARS-CoV-2. Where available, HLA class I and class II types were taken from metadata supplied by the sample provider and were not determined by assay-based typing. The prospective study material was composed of cDNA or gDNA derived from T cells, B-cell-depleted T cells, or PBMCs.

The immunoSEQ Assay, a bias-controlled multiplex PCR, was used to amplify TCRbeta CDR3 regions from genomic DNA. As for the original processing: The number of nucleated cells in each sample was estimated by amplification of reference gene primers within the assay. To quantify the absolute abundance of each unique TCRbeta CDR3 rearrangement, sequence reads were collapsed and filtered. For each sample, productive Simpson clonality was calculated as the square root of Simpson's diversity index across productive rearrangements. Drawn from immuneACCESS, this table holds only the in-frame rearrangements with V and J called that TCRdb kept. Clones are partly lost; checked studies trace under half to an unresolved V gene and leave the rest unexplained. The V and J calls and clone size are taken from that table; D and trimming were inferred from the DNA. This sample lists about 130,000 clones; 85% were detected once. The ten largest clones add up to roughly 6.7% of the sample.

Whole blood was collected in K2EDTA tubes by collaborating institutions according to the institutions' own protocols. For TCRbeta analysis, collaborator samples were shipped as frozen whole blood, as isolated PBMCs, or as DNA extracted from either sample type. General conclusions and limits of the study: The quantity of clinical and demographic metadata differed by source and by participant and was supplied without curation.

Including cysteine and phenylalanine, the CDR3 has 12 amino acids. The entry retains the CDR3 DNA only, 36 bases that are in frame from base 1. The V end loses 3 bases and the J end loses 4 bases, and a stretch of 6 bases separates them. The germline V gene provides CDR1 SGHTA and CDR2 FQGNSA. The TCR comes from a man older than 75 with active or convalescent COVID-19. Specimen: peripheral blood. The rearrangement joined TRBV7-2 to TRBJ1-1; no D segment can be confidently identified. This receptor carries the CDR3 CASSLFVTEAFF. The DNA sequence is as follows: TGTGCCAGCAGCTTGTTCGTCACTGAAGCTTTCTTT.